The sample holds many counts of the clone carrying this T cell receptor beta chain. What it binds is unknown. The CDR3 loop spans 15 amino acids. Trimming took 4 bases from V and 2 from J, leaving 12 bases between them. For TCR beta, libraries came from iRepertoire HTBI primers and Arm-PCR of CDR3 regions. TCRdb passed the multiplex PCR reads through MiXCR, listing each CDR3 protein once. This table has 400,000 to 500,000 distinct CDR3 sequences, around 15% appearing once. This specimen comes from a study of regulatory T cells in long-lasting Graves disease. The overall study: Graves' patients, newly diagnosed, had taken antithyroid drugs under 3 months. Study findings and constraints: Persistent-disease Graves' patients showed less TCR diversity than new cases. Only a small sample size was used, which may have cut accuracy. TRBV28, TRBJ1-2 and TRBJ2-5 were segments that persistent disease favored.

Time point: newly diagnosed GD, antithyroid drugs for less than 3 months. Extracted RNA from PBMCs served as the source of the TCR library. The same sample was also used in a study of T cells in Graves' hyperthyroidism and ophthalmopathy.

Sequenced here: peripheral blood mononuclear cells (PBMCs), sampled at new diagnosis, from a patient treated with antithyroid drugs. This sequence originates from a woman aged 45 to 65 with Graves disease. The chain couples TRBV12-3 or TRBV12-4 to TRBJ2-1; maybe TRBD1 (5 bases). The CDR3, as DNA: TGTGCCAGCAGTTCCGATTGGGGCACCTACAATGAGCAGTTCTTC. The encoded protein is CASSSDWGTYNEQFF.